This T cell receptor beta chain was recovered during a study of blood T cell repertoires in COVID-19. At the level of the study: Samples of COVID-19 (acute and convalescent) were obtained from the United States, Italy and Spain. The analysed material was cDNA or gDNA that came from T cells, B-cell-depleted T cells, or PBMCs.

Per germline, CDR1 KGHDR and CDR2 SFDVKD. The CDR3 spans 10 residues. Per the original data handling: Estimates of nucleated cell counts were drawn from the amplification of reference gene primers. TCRdb's copy holds only in-frame clones and misses some; the assay was immunoSEQ multiplex PCR. V and J calls and clone size are those listed in that table; D and trimming were worked out from the DNA. The sample records 130,000 to 150,000 clones, about three quarters being singletons. This chain connects TRBV24-1 to TRBJ2-7, with TRBD1 matching 7 bases. Sequencing used peripheral blood. The TCR comes from a woman in her sixties or seventies with acute or convalescent COVID-19. This CDR3 reads CRQGDYEQYF. The CDR3 bases are TGTAGACAGGGAGACTACGAGCAGTACTTC.